Following are 5 T cell receptor beta chains from one sample sequenced in a study of early T cells in non-severe SARS-CoV-2 infection (dated by TCRdb to the early 2020s). The method was 5' RACE. TCRdb records NextSeq 500 as the sequencer. TCRdb applied fastp at Q25 and MiXCR to the public reads, then kept only in-frame beta chains. Each entry is one CDR3 protein sequence, shown with its most common DNA and genes. Present in this sample are fewer than 80,000 distinct CDR3 sequences, 7% to 9.5% of which were seen just once. Clones ranked in the top ten supply over 10% of the sample. Sequences were derived from whole blood, sampled at baseline. The origin of the receptors is an adult who was a healthcare worker with PCR-confirmed SARS-CoV-2 infection or an uninfected control (not recorded which).

The chain recombines TRBV3-2 with TRBJ2-7; the table calls TRBD2, which could not be checked here. TRBV3-2 is reported as a pseudogene. The length of the CDR3 is 15 residues. Written as DNA, the CDR3 is TGTGCCAGCAGCCAAGGCGGGAGGTCCCCCTACGAGCAGTACTTC. Protein sequence: CASSQGGRSPYEQYF.

The chain combines TRBV11-3 with TRBJ2-1; 9 bases map to TRBD2. The germline V gene has CDR1 SGHNT and CDR2 YENEEA. The CDR3 is 16 amino acids. Trimming at V came to 4 bases and at J to 6 bases, leaving 10 bases not matched to a gene. The CDR3 DNA reads TGTGCCAGCAGCTCCGTTAGCGGGAGCGGGAGCAATGAGCAGTTCTTC. As protein: CASSSVSGSGSNEQFF.

This clonotype was found many times. V and J are TRBV5-5 and TRBJ2-7, with D hard to call. The CDR3 contains 12 residues. Germline loops: CDR1 SGHKS, CDR2 YYEKEE (reference sequence). Trimming removed 4 bases at V and 4 bases at J, with 9 bases between. CDR3 loop: CASSPTVYEQYF. In DNA form, the CDR3 reads TGTGCCAGCAGCCCGACCGTGTACGAGCAGTACTTC.

The rearrangement uses TRBV20-1 and TRBJ2-3, with D perhaps assigned TRBD1 or TRBD2 (5 bases each). CDR3 size: 18 residues. Trimming cost V 5 bases and J 0 bases, with 24 bases left between them. Germline loops: CDR1 DFQATT, CDR2 SNEGSKA (reference sequence). The CDR3 DNA is TGCAGTGCTGTCCGGGGCGCTGAATCGCTTCCTAGCACAGATACGCAGTATTTT. As protein: CSAVRGAESLPSTDTQYF.

This clonotype appeared many times. V is TRBV6-5 and J is TRBJ2-2; possibly TRBD1 for D (6 bases). Trimming removed 7 bases at V and 7 bases at J, with 16 bases between. This CDR3 comprises 14 residues. Per the germline V gene, CDR1 is MNHEY and CDR2 is SVGAGI. CDR3 coding DNA: TGTGCCAGCACCGCTAGAGGGGGAATCGGGGAGCTGTTTTTT. This sequence encodes CASTARGGIGELFF.